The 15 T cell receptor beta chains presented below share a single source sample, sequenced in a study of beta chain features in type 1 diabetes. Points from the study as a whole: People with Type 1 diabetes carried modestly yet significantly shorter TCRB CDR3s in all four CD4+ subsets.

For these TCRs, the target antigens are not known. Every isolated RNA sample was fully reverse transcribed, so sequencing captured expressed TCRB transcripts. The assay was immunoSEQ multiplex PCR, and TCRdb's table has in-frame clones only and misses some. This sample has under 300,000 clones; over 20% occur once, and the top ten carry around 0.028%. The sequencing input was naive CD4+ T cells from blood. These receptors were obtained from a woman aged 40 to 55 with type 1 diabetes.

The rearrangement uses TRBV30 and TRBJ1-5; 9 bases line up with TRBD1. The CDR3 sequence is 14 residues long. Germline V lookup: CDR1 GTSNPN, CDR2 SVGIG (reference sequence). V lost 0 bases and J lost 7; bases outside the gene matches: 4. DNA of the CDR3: TGTGCCTGGAGTGTGGACAGGGGTGGCCAGCCCCAGCATTTT. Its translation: CAWSVDRGGQPQHF.

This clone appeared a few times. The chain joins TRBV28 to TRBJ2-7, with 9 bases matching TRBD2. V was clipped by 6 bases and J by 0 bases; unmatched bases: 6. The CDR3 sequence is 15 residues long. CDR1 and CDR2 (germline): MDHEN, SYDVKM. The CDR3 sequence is CASRAGGTLSYEQYF. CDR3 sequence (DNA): TGTGCCAGCAGGGCGGGGGGGACTCTCTCCTACGAGCAGTACTTC.

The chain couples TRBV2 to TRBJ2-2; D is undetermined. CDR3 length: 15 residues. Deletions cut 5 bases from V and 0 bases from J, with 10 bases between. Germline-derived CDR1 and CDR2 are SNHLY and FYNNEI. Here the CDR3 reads CASSIVPTNTGELFF. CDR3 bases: TGTGCCAGCAGTATCGTACCTACGAACACCGGGGAGCTGTTTTTT.

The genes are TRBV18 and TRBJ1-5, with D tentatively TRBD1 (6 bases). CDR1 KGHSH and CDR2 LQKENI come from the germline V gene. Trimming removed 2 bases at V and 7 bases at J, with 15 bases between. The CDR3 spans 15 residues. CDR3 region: CASSPISGAGQPQHF. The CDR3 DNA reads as TGTGCCAGCTCACCAATATCAGGGGCTGGGCAGCCCCAGCATTTT.

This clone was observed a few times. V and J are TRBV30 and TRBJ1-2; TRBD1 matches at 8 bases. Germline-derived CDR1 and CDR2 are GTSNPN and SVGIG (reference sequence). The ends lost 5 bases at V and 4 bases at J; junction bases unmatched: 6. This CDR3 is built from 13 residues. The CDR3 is CAWGRGLIYGYTF. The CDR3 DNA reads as TGTGCCTGGGGCAGGGGGCTAATCTATGGCTACACCTTC.

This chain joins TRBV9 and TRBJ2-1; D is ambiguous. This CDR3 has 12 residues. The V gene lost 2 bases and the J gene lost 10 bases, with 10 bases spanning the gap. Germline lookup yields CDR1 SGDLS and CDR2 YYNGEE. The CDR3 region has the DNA TGTGCCAGCAGCGTCGGATTCGGGGAGCAGTTCTTC. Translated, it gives CASSVGFGEQFF.

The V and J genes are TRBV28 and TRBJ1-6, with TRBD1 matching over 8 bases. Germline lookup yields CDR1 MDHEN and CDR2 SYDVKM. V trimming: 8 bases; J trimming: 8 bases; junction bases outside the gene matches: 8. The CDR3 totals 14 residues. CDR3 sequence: CASGIGTGHSPLHF. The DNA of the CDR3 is TGTGCCAGCGGCATTGGGACAGGTCATTCACCCCTCCACTTT.

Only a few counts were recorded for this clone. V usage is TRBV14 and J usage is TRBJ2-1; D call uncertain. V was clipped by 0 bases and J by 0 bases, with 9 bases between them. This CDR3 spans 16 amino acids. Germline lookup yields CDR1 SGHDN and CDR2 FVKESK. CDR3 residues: CASSQEGESSYNEQFF. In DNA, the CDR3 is TGTGCCAGCAGCCAAGAGGGCGAAAGCTCCTACAATGAGCAGTTCTTC.

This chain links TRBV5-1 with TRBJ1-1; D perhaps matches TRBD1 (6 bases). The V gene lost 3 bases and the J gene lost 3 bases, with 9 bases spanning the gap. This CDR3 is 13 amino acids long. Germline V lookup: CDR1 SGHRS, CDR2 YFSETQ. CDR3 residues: CASSWGQDTEAFF. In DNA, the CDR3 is TGCGCCAGCAGCTGGGGGCAGGACACTGAAGCTTTCTTT.

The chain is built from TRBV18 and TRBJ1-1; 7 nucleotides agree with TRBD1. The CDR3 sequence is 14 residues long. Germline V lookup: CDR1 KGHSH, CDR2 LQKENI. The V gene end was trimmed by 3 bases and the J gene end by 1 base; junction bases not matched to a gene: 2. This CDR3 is CASSPTGTNTEAFF. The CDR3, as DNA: TGTGCCAGCTCACCGACAGGGACGAACACTGAAGCTTTCTTT.

In DNA form, the CDR3 reads TGCGCCAGCAGCCAAAACCTTGGCGGGAGGGCCTACGAGCAGTACTTC. It translates to CASSQNLGGRAYEQYF. The chain joins TRBV4-1 to TRBJ2-7; TRBD2 matches 9 bases. Germline CDR1 and CDR2: MGHRA and YSYEKL. The junction had 7 bases not matched to a gene; V was cut back by 2 bases and J by 2 bases. CDR3 size: 16 residues.

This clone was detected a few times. This CDR3 is CASSRDGTSSAEQFF. In nucleotides, the CDR3 is TGCGCCAGCAGCCGAGATGGGACTAGTTCGGCTGAGCAGTTCTTC. This chain links TRBV4-3 with TRBJ2-1, with 8 nucleotides matching TRBD2. The junction had 11 bases not matched to a gene; V was cut back by 4 bases and J by 9 bases. The CDR3 contains 15 residues. Germline CDR1 and CDR2: LGHNA and YSLEER.

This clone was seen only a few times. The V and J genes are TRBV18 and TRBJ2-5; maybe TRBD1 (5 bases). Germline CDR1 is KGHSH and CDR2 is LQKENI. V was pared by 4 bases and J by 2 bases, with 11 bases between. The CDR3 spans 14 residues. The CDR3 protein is CASSRTGFQETQYF. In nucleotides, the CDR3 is TGTGCCAGCTCACGAACAGGTTTTCAAGAGACCCAGTACTTC.

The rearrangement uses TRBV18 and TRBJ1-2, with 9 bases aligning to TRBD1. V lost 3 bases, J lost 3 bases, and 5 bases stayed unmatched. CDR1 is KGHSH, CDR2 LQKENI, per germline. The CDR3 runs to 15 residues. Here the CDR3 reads CASSPSGQGDYGYTF. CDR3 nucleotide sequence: TGTGCCAGCTCACCCTCGGGACAGGGAGACTATGGCTACACCTTC.

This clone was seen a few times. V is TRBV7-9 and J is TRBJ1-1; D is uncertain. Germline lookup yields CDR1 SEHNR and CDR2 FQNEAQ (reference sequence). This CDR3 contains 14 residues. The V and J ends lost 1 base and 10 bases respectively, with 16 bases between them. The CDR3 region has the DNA TGTGCCAGCAGCTTAGGGACGGAGGTTCCCCGAGCTTTCTTT. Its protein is CASSLGTEVPRAFF.